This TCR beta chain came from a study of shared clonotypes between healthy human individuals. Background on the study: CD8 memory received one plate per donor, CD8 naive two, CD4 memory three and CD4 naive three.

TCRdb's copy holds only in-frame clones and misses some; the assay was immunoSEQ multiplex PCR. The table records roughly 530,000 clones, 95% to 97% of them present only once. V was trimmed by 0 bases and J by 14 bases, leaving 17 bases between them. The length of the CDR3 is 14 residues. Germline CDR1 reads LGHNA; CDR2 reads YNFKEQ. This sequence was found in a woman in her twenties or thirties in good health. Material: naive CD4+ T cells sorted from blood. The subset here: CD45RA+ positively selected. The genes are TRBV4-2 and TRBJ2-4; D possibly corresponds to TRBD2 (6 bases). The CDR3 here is CASSQEVTRGLEYF. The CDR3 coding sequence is TGTGCCAGCAGCCAAGAGGTCACTCGGGGACTTGAGTACTTC.